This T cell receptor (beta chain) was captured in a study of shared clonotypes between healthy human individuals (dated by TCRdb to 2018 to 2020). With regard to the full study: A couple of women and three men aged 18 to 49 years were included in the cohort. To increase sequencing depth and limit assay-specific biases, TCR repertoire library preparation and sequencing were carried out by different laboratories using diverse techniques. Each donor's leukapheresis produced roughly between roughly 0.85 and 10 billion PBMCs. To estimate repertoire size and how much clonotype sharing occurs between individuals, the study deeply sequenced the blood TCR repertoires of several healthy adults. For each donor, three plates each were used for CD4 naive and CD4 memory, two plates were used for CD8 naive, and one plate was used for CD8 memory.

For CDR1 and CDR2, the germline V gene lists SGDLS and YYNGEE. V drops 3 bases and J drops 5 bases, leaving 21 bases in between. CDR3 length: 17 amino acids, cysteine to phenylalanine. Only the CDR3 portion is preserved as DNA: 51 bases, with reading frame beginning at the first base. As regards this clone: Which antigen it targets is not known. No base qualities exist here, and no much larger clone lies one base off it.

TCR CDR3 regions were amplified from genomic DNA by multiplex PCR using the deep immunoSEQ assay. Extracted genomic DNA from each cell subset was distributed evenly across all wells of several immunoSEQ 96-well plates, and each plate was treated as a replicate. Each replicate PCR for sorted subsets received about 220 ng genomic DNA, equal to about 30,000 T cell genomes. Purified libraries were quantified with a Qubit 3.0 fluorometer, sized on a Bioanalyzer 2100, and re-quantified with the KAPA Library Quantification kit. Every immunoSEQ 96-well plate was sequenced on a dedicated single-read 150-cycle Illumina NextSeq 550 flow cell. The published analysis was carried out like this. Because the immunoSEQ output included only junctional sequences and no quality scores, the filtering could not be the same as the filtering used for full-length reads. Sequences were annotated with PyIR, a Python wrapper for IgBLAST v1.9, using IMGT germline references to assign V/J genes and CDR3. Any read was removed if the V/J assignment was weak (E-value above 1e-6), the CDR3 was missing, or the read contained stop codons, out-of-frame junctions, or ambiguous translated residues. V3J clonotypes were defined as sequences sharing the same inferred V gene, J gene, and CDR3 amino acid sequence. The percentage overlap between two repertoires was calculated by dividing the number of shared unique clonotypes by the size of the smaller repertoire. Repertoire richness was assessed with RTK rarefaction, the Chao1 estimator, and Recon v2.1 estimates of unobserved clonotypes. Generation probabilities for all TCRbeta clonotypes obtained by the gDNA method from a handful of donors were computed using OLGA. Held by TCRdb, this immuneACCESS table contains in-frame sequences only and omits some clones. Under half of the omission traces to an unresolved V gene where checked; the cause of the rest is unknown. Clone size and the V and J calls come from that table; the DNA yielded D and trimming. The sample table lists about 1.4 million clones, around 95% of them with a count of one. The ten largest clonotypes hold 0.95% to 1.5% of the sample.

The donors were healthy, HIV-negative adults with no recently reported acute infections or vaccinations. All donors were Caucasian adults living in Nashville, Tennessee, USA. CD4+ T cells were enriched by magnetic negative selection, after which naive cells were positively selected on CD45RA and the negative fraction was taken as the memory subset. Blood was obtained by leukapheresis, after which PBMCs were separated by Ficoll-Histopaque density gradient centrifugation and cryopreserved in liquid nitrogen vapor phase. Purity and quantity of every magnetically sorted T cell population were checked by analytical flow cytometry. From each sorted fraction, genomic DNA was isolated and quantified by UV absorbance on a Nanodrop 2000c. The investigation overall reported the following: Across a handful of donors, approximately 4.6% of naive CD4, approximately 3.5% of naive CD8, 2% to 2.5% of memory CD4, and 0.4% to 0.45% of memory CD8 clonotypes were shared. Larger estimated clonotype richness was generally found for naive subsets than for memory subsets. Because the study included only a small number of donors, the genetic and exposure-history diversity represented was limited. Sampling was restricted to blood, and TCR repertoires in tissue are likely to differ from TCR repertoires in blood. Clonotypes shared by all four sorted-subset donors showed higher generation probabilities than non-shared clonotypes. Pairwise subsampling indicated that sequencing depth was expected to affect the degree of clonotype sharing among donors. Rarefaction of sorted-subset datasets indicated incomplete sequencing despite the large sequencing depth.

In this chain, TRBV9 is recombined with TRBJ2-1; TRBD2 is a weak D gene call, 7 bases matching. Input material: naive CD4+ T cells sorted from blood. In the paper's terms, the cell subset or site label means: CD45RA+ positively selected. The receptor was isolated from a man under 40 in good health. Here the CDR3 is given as CASSAPMEGGGHNEQFF. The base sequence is TGTGCCAGCAGCGCTCCAATGGAGGGAGGGGGGCACAATGAGCAGTTCTTC.